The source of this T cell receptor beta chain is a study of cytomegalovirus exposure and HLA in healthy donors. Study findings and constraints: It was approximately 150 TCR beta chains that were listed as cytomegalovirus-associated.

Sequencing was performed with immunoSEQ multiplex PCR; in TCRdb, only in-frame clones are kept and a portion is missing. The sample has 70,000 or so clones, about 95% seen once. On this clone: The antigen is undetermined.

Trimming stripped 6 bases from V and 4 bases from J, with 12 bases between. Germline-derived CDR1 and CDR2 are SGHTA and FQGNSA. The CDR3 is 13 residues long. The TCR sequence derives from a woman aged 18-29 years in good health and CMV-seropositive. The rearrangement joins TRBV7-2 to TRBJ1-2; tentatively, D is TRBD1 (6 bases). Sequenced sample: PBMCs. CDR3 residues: CASRFTGTYGYTF. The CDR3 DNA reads TGTGCCAGCAGGTTTACAGGGACCTATGGCTACACCTTC.